The clone carrying this TCR beta chain has only a few counts. This entry comes from a study of cytomegalovirus exposure and HLA in healthy donors. On the study more broadly: Prior work identified roughly 120 million unique TCR beta sequences in approximately 200 million T cells.

PCR amplification relied on 60 Vbeta primers (plus 13 Jbeta primers). Repertoires were generated with immunoSEQ multiplex PCR, while TCRdb's copy carries only in-frame clones and drops some. The sample has more than 100,000 clones, less than 20% seen once. The receptor was derived from a woman between 18 and 29 years old in good health and CMV-seronegative. Input material: PBMCs.

CDR3 nucleotide sequence: TGTGCCAGCAGGGAGGGCAGGGGGGCCACTGAAGCTTTCTTT. Amino acid sequence: CASREGRGATEAFF. V usage is TRBV6-4 and J usage is TRBJ1-1; 7 bases match TRBD1. In germline, CDR1 is MRHNA, CDR2 SNTAGT. Losses at the gene ends were 6 bases for V and 4 bases for J; bases not matched to a gene: 8. The CDR3 is 14 amino acids.